The 7 T cell receptor beta chains given below trace back to one sample, sequenced in a study of CD8+CD57+ T cells in acquired aplastic anemia. The authors sequenced patients whose flow cytometry had shown CD8+CD57+ cell expansion. Genomic DNA, the template, was used for profiling of the TCR beta VDJ and CDR3. TCRdb processed the reads anew with MiXCR; each CDR3 protein has one entry. This sample yields 150,000 or so distinct CDR3 sequences, of which about 48% are seen a single time; 12% belongs to the top ten. Sequencing input: sorted CD4+, CD8+, or CD8+CD57+ T cells (not recorded which) from PBMCs. The source is a human donor with aplastic anemia.

The rearrangement links TRBV4-2 to TRBJ2-7; unclear D gene. The ends were cut back, 4 bases at V and 2 bases at J, with 6 bases in the middle. CDR1 and CDR2 from the germline V gene are LGHNA and YNFKEQ. The CDR3 covers 12 residues. CDR3 DNA: TGTGCCAGCAGCCCCTGGACCTACGAGCAGTACTTC. Protein product: CASSPWTYEQYF.

The chain joins TRBV2 to TRBJ2-2; TRBD1 agrees at 7 bases. CDR3 size: 14 residues. V was pared by 8 bases and J by 1 base, with 4 bases of the junction left unmatched. Germline V gene lookup returns CDR1 SNHLY and CDR2 FYNNEI. Here the CDR3 reads CASVGTVNTGELFF. DNA for the CDR3: TGTGCCAGCGTCGGGACAGTGAACACCGGGGAGCTGTTTTTT.

The rearrangement joins TRBV25-1 to TRBJ1-1; the D is unclear. Per germline, CDR1 MGHDK and CDR2 SYGVNS. V lost 8 bases to trimming and J lost 5 bases, with 18 bases between them. The CDR3 spans 14 residues. CDR3 in amino acids: CASLPYGEWTEAFF. CDR3 bases: TGTGCCAGCCTACCCTATGGGGAGTGGACTGAAGCTTTCTTT. Looking up the rest from reference TRBV25-1 and TRBJ1-1 gives the full variable domain: EADIYQTPRYLVIGTGKKITLECSQTMGHDKMYWYQQDPGMELHLIHYSYGVNSTEKGDLSSESTVSRIRTEHFPLTLESARPSHTSQYLCASLPYGEWTEAFFGQGTRLTVV.

The chain couples TRBV9 to TRBJ2-7; TRBD2 matches 13 bases. Germline assignment: CDR1 SGDLS and CDR2 YYNGEE. The trim removed 2 bases at V and 3 bases at J, leaving 2 bases unmatched. CDR3 size: 15 residues. CDR3: CASSVWTSGSYEQYF. CDR3 nucleotide sequence: TGTGCCAGCAGCGTTTGGACTAGCGGGAGCTACGAGCAGTACTTC.

This clonotype was observed at least ten times. V gene TRBV4-2 combines with J gene TRBJ2-7, with D possibly TRBD1 on 6 matching bases. Trimming removed 2 bases from V and 3 bases from J, with 14 bases in between. Germline V gene lookup returns CDR1 LGHNA and CDR2 YNFKEQ. This CDR3 region has 15 residues. The CDR3 sequence: CASSQTGTLHYEQYF. Written as DNA, the CDR3 is TGTGCCAGCAGCCAAACAGGGACCCTTCACTACGAGCAGTACTTC.

The chain combines TRBV20-1 with TRBJ2-3; D may be TRBD1 (7 bases). Deletions cut 0 bases from V and 6 bases from J, with 16 bases between. CDR3 length: 15 amino acids. The germline V gene has CDR1 DFQATT and CDR2 SNEGSKA (reference sequence). CDR3 DNA: TGCAGTGCTAGAGATCTAGGAGGGGGCGACGATACGCAGTATTTT. It specifies CSARDLGGGDDTQYF.

This clonotype showed up many times. The V call is TRBV12-3 or TRBV12-4, the J call TRBJ1-5; D is undetermined. Trimming removed 3 bases at V and 4 bases at J, with 13 bases between. The CDR3 extends over 15 amino acids. CDR3 protein: CASSFGEWGNQPQHF. DNA for the CDR3: TGTGCCAGCAGTTTCGGGGAATGGGGAAATCAGCCCCAGCATTTT.